This T cell receptor beta chain comes out of a study of OX40 agonist ivuxolimab in advanced cancers. Whole-study context: With ivuxolimab, an agonistic anti-OX40 (CD134) antibody, patients were treated. Hepatocellular carcinoma, melanoma, renal cell or head and neck cancer affected the dose-escalation patients. General observations from the study: There were, on average, more expanded clones in CD8+ T cells than in CD4+. The antigen specificity of the peripheral T cells (those that were expanded) was not determined.

As for this clone: What it binds is not known.

CDR1 and CDR2 from the germline V gene are SGHTA and FQGNSA. The CDR3 sequence is 18 residues long. Trimming at V came to 3 bases and at J to 0 bases, leaving 8 bases not matched to a gene. Some clones are missing from TCRdb's copy, which holds only in-frame ones; the method was immunoSEQ multiplex PCR. The data show some 70,000 clones, around 84% seen once. The sequences come from CD4+ or CD8+ T cells sorted from blood, collected in a trial of the OX40 agonist ivuxolimab. This clonotype was sampled from an adult with an advanced solid tumor such as melanoma, head and neck, liver or kidney cancer. V gene TRBV7-2 combines with J gene TRBJ2-7; TRBD2 agrees at 13 bases. The CDR3 is CASSFKTSGGKSSYEQYF. The CDR3 DNA is TGTGCCAGCAGCTTCAAGACTAGCGGGGGGAAAAGCTCCTACGAGCAGTACTTC.